In its sample, the clone carrying this TCR beta chain was seen many times. In the ophthalmopathy cohort, Clinical Activity Score was at least 3, NOSPECS grade at least 4, and duration under 3 months. A patient was excluded if there was uncontrolled infection, other autoimmune disease, pregnancy or lactation. Fresh peripheral blood, 8 to 10 ml, was the source of the PBMCs. The data were obtained in a study of T cells in Graves' hyperthyroidism and ophthalmopathy. Template material for amplifying TCR beta CDR3 regions consisted of RNA transcripts. During a first-round RT-PCR of the TCR CDR3, the HTBI primer set was used. One entry per CDR3 protein results from TCRdb running MiXCR on the multiplex PCR reads. The table shows 200,000 to 250,000 distinct CDR3 sequences, with approximately 23% occurring only once. The CDR3 runs to 13 residues. The V and J ends lost 5 bases and 4 bases respectively, with 10 bases between them. Germline V CDR1 and CDR2: SGHRS, YFSETQ.

Material: blood. The sequence was obtained from a woman aged 40 to 50 with Graves' ophthalmopathy. This chain links TRBV5-1 with TRBJ2-4; D uncertain. As DNA, the CDR3 is TGCGCCAGCAGTCGGCAGCTAAAAAACATTCAGTACTTC. Translating it yields CASSRQLKNIQYF.